The rows below give T cell receptor beta chains drawn from one sample of a study of blood T cells in healthy people across ages. TCRdb ran MiXCR on the 5' RACE reads and lists one entry per CDR3 protein. The sample consists of hundreds of thousands of distinct CDR3 sequences, around 62% of them appearing once. The sequencing sample was made of blood. These receptors originate from a young man in good health. CDR3s include the opening cysteine and the closing phenylalanine or tryptophan. The order of the fields is clone size, J gene, V gene, D gene, CDR3 protein, CDR3 DNA. The D gene is left open where the match is weak. Clone size appears in some rows only: once, few, many, or a class for an expanded clone.

abundance: NA; j_gene: TRBJ2-5; v_gene: TRBV4-3; d_gene: NA; CDR3aa: CASSRSSGEGETQYF; CDR3nt: TGCGCCAGCAGCCGATCGTCAGGGGAAGGAGAGACCCAGTACTTC
abundance: NA; j_gene: TRBJ2-3; v_gene: TRBV10-3; d_gene: TRBD2; CDR3aa: CAIGGGTDTQYF; CDR3nt: TGTGCCATTGGCGGGGGAACAGATACGCAGTATTTT
abundance: NA; j_gene: TRBJ2-5; v_gene: TRBV5-6; d_gene: NA; CDR3aa: CASSLGYGYKETQYF; CDR3nt: TGTGCCAGCAGCTTGGGGTACGGGTACAAAGAGACCCAGTACTTC
abundance: NA; j_gene: TRBJ1-5; v_gene: TRBV6-2/TRBV6-3; d_gene: NA; CDR3aa: CASRYGGDNQPQHF; CDR3nt: TGTGCCAGCAGGTACGGCGGAGACAACCAGCCCCAGCATTTT
abundance: NA; j_gene: TRBJ2-3; v_gene: TRBV27; d_gene: NA; CDR3aa: CASSSSTWGADTQYF; CDR3nt: TGTGCCAGCAGCTCCTCCACCTGGGGGGCAGATACGCAGTATTTT
abundance: NA; j_gene: TRBJ2-7; v_gene: TRBV7-2; d_gene: NA; CDR3aa: CASSLRTKAVGGEQYF; CDR3nt: TGTGCCAGCAGCTTAAGGACTAAGGCAGTCGGTGGCGAGCAGTACTTC
abundance: NA; j_gene: TRBJ2-7; v_gene: TRBV28; d_gene: TRBD2; CDR3aa: CASSPGGGTYYTYEQYF; CDR3nt: TGTGCCAGCAGCCCTGGGGGGGGGACCTACTACACCTACGAGCAGTACTTC
abundance: NA; j_gene: TRBJ2-3; v_gene: TRBV7-9; d_gene: TRBD2; CDR3aa: CASSLVGGGITDTQYF; CDR3nt: TGTGCCAGCAGCTTAGTTGGCGGGGGGATCACAGATACGCAGTATTTT
abundance: NA; j_gene: TRBJ1-5; v_gene: TRBV18; d_gene: NA; CDR3aa: CASSPGTRNQPQHF; CDR3nt: TGTGCCAGCTCACCAGGAACTAGAAATCAGCCCCAGCATTTT
abundance: NA; j_gene: TRBJ2-5; v_gene: TRBV29-1; d_gene: TRBD2; CDR3aa: CSVVGVAGVGETQYF; CDR3nt: TGCAGCGTTGTTGGTGTAGCGGGGGTCGGGGAGACCCAGTACTTC
abundance: NA; j_gene: TRBJ2-7; v_gene: TRBV20-1; d_gene: NA; CDR3aa: CSANLGPLEQYF; CDR3nt: TGCAGTGCTAATCTAGGTCCCCTCGAGCAGTACTTC
abundance: once; j_gene: TRBJ2-1; v_gene: TRBV20-1; d_gene: TRBD2; CDR3aa: CSATVRPTSGRLYNEQFF; CDR3nt: TGCAGTGCTACCGTTCGCCCGACTAGCGGGAGGCTCTACAATGAGCAGTTCTTC
abundance: NA; j_gene: TRBJ2-3; v_gene: TRBV6-5; d_gene: TRBD1; CDR3aa: CASRDRDSSTDTQYF; CDR3nt: TGTGCCAGCAGGGACAGGGACTCTAGCACAGATACGCAGTATTTT
abundance: NA; j_gene: TRBJ2-3; v_gene: TRBV6-1; d_gene: TRBD1; CDR3aa: CASSGRTGDYTDTQYF; CDR3nt: TGTGCCAGCAGTGGGAGGACAGGGGACTACACAGATACGCAGTATTTT
abundance: NA; j_gene: TRBJ2-7; v_gene: TRBV29-1; d_gene: TRBD1; CDR3aa: CSVVETGGSEQYF; CDR3nt: TGCAGCGTGGTAGAGACAGGGGGCTCCGAGCAGTACTTC
abundance: NA; j_gene: TRBJ2-5; v_gene: TRBV29-1; d_gene: NA; CDR3aa: CSVDESTVQYF; CDR3nt: TGCAGCGTTGATGAAAGCACAGTCCAGTACTTC
abundance: NA; j_gene: TRBJ1-2; v_gene: TRBV20-1; d_gene: NA; CDR3aa: CSASYGTSNYGYTF; CDR3nt: TGCAGTGCTAGTTACGGAACCTCTAACTATGGCTACACCTTC
abundance: NA; j_gene: TRBJ1-2; v_gene: TRBV5-1; d_gene: TRBD1; CDR3aa: CASSRRQGTGYTF; CDR3nt: TGCGCCAGCAGCCGTCGACAGGGGACGGGCTACACCTTC
abundance: NA; j_gene: TRBJ2-5; v_gene: TRBV15; d_gene: NA; CDR3aa: CATRKESIWETQYF; CDR3nt: TGTGCCACCAGAAAGGAGAGTATTTGGGAGACCCAGTACTTC
abundance: NA; j_gene: TRBJ2-1; v_gene: TRBV20-1; d_gene: NA; CDR3aa: CSAWAGGGGEETQFF; CDR3nt: TGCAGTGCCTGGGCTGGTGGCGGGGGCGAAGAGACCCAGTTCTTC
abundance: few; j_gene: TRBJ2-6; v_gene: TRBV4-3; d_gene: NA; CDR3aa: CASSQDPVGANVLTF; CDR3nt: TGCGCCAGCAGCCAAGACCCTGTTGGGGCCAACGTCCTGACTTTC
abundance: NA; j_gene: TRBJ2-5; v_gene: TRBV4-3; d_gene: TRBD1; CDR3aa: CASSAYDRGTQETQYF; CDR3nt: TGCGCCAGCAGCGCTTACGACAGGGGAACCCAAGAGACCCAGTACTTC
abundance: NA; j_gene: TRBJ2-7; v_gene: TRBV29-1; d_gene: TRBD1; CDR3aa: CSVRQGSYHEQYF; CDR3nt: TGCAGCGTTAGACAGGGTTCGTACCACGAGCAGTACTTC
abundance: NA; j_gene: TRBJ2-3; v_gene: TRBV6-6; d_gene: TRBD2; CDR3aa: CASSQRGAANTQYF; CDR3nt: TGTGCCAGCAGCCAGCGGGGGGCCGCAAATACGCAGTATTTT
abundance: NA; j_gene: TRBJ2-6; v_gene: TRBV7-3; d_gene: TRBD2; CDR3aa: CASSLLGAGGQSSGANVLTF; CDR3nt: TGTGCCAGCAGCCTCCTAGGAGCGGGGGGACAAAGCTCTGGGGCCAACGTCCTGACTTTC
abundance: NA; j_gene: TRBJ2-1; v_gene: TRBV6-1; d_gene: TRBD2; CDR3aa: CASSDGLAGTYYNEQFF; CDR3nt: TGTGCCAGCAGTGACGGACTAGCGGGGACCTACTACAATGAGCAGTTCTTC
abundance: few; j_gene: TRBJ2-7; v_gene: TRBV11-2; d_gene: NA; CDR3aa: CASSLIQGEQYF; CDR3nt: TGTGCCAGCAGCTTGATTCAAGGCGAGCAGTACTTC
abundance: NA; j_gene: TRBJ2-1; v_gene: TRBV5-1; d_gene: TRBD2; CDR3aa: CASSFGLAGRSGNEQFF; CDR3nt: TGCGCCAGCAGCTTTGGACTAGCGGGTAGGTCGGGCAATGAGCAGTTCTTC
abundance: NA; j_gene: TRBJ2-3; v_gene: TRBV6-2/TRBV6-3; d_gene: TRBD1; CDR3aa: CASRGDRGLTDTQYF; CDR3nt: TGTGCCAGCAGGGGAGACAGGGGGCTAACAGATACGCAGTATTTT
abundance: NA; j_gene: TRBJ2-7; v_gene: TRBV28; d_gene: NA; CDR3aa: CAGSLRGQPREQYF; CDR3nt: TGTGCCGGCAGTTTAAGAGGACAGCCCCGCGAGCAGTACTTC
abundance: few; j_gene: TRBJ2-3; v_gene: TRBV29-1; d_gene: TRBD2; CDR3aa: CSVLLGGSNTQYF; CDR3nt: TGCAGCGTCCTGTTGGGGGGGTCGAATACGCAGTATTTT
abundance: once; j_gene: TRBJ2-5; v_gene: TRBV20-1; d_gene: NA; CDR3aa: CSTYLGQETQYF; CDR3nt: TGCAGTACTTACTTAGGGCAAGAGACCCAGTACTTC
abundance: few; j_gene: TRBJ2-6; v_gene: TRBV4-3; d_gene: NA; CDR3aa: CASSQEEGSGANVLTF; CDR3nt: TGCGCCAGCAGCCAGGAGGAAGGTTCCGGGGCCAACGTCCTGACTTTC
abundance: NA; j_gene: TRBJ1-4; v_gene: TRBV20-1; d_gene: TRBD1; CDR3aa: CGTGQGSNEKLFF; CDR3nt: TGCGGGACAGGACAGGGGTCTAATGAAAAACTGTTTTTT
abundance: few; j_gene: TRBJ2-7; v_gene: TRBV20-1; d_gene: NA; CDR3aa: CSARDRVAYEQYF; CDR3nt: TGCAGTGCTAGAGACAGGGTGGCCTACGAGCAGTACTTC
abundance: NA; j_gene: TRBJ1-4; v_gene: TRBV7-9; d_gene: TRBD1; CDR3aa: CASSFRQGMGEKLFF; CDR3nt: TGTGCCAGCAGCTTCCGACAGGGGATGGGTGAAAAACTGTTTTTT
abundance: few; j_gene: TRBJ2-7; v_gene: TRBV20-1; d_gene: NA; CDR3aa: CSYFGLASYEQYF; CDR3nt: TGCAGTTACTTCGGACTTGCCTCCTACGAGCAGTACTTC